These 25 T cell receptor beta chains originate from one sample sequenced in a study of CXCR3-negative and CXCR3-positive naive CD8 T cells. Their target antigens are unknown. All TRB cDNA libraries came from 5' RACE performed with UMI labels. One entry per CDR3 protein, without DNA, is what TCRdb gives after re-calling the 5' RACE reads. Recorded for this sample: around 160,000 distinct CDR3 sequences. Whole-study findings and limits: More hydrophobic TRB CDR3s were found in CXCR3-positive naive cells than in CXCR3-negative naive cells.

The sequenced sample was naive CXCR3+ CD8+ T cells from blood. Subset described: CD45RO-CCR7+CD27+CD95- naive CD8+ T cells expressing CXCR3 (TNR3+). These receptors all stem from a human donor in good health. Some clones in this sample may be carry-over from other donors' samples.

The chain is built from TRBV10-3 and TRBJ2-1. This CDR3 is built from 16 residues. In germline, CDR1 is ENHRY, CDR2 SYGVKD. The CDR3 is CAISEYVAHSYNEQFF.

The chain links TRBV14 to TRBJ2-1. The length of the CDR3 is 12 residues. Germline CDR1 SGHDN, CDR2 FVKESK. This CDR3 reads CASSQDSGEQFF.

The chain couples TRBV14 to TRBJ1-1. CDR1 is SGHDN, CDR2 FVKESK, per germline. The CDR3 loop spans 14 amino acids. The chain's CDR3 is CASSQEKWADEAFF.

This rearrangement joins TRBV7-8 to TRBJ2-2; TCRdb names TRBD2, which stays unverified in the absence of DNA. CDR1 is SGHVS, CDR2 FQNEAQ, per germline. The CDR3 spans 17 residues. CDR3 residues: CSCSTLRTSGDTGELFF.

The V call is TRBV4-3, the J call TRBJ2-5; TCRdb selects TRBD1, and the lack of DNA leaves this call unchecked. Germline CDR1 and CDR2: LGHNA and YSLEER. The CDR3 sequence is 17 residues long. CDR3 sequence reads: CASSQDTETQGQETQYF.

The CDR3 here is CASSFSGGNYNEQFF. The rearrangement links TRBV7-9 to TRBJ2-1; TCRdb picks TRBD1, but there is no DNA to check that call. The CDR3 spans 15 residues. Germline-derived CDR1 and CDR2 are SEHNR and FQNEAQ (reference sequence). The variable domain in full, completed from reference TRBV7-9 and TRBJ2-1, reads DTGVSQNPRHKITKRGQNVTFRCDPISEHNRLYWYRQTLGQGPEFLTYFQNEAQLEKSRLLSDRFSAERPKGSFSTLEIQRTEQGDSAMYLCASSFSGGNYNEQFFGPGTRLTVL.

This chain connects TRBV7-6 to TRBJ1-2. Germline CDR1 is SGHVS and CDR2 is FNYEAQ. This CDR3 has 15 amino acids. This CDR3 reads CASSFSDTSNYGYTF.

J is TRBJ2-7 and V is TRBV7-9. Germline loops: CDR1 SEHNR, CDR2 FQNEAQ (reference sequence). This CDR3 is 13 amino acids long. The CDR3 loop is CASSLPAGEWQYF.

V usage is TRBV29-1 and J usage is TRBJ2-7; TCRdb's assignment of TRBD1 cannot be checked, as there is no DNA. Germline loops: CDR1 SQVTM, CDR2 ANQGSEA. This CDR3 comprises 13 residues. CDR3 amino acids: CSAMQGVAYEQYF.

The rearrangement links TRBV20-1 to TRBJ2-1. There are 12 residues in the CDR3. Per germline, CDR1 DFQATT and CDR2 SNEGSKA (reference sequence). CDR3 sequence reads: CSAPTAWNEQFF.

The CDR3 loop is CASSYSTDSTDTQYF. The gene calls are TRBV6-5 and TRBJ2-3. This CDR3 region has 15 residues. The germline V gene has CDR1 MNHEY and CDR2 SVGAGI.

The chain employs TRBV4-2 and TRBJ2-7; TCRdb names TRBD1, which stays unverified in the absence of DNA. Looked up from germline, CDR1 is LGHNA and CDR2 is YNFKEQ. The CDR3 totals 14 residues. CDR3 sequence reads: CASSQEERGHEQYF.

This chain links TRBV10-3 with TRBJ2-6; TCRdb selects TRBD1, and the lack of DNA leaves this call unchecked. Germline loops: CDR1 ENHRY, CDR2 SYGVKD. CDR3 size: 19 residues. CDR3 protein: CAIGVEGTGSQGGANVLTF.

The rearrangement joins TRBV3-1 to TRBJ2-7; the TRBD1 assignment by TCRdb is unverifiable without DNA. The CDR3 sequence is 18 residues long. CDR1 and CDR2 from the germline V gene are LGHDT and YNNKEL (reference sequence). Here the CDR3 reads CASSQPPEDRGIAYEQYF.

The rearrangement joins TRBV28 to TRBJ1-2; TCRdb reports TRBD1, a call that lacks DNA to check it against. CDR1 and CDR2 from the germline V gene are MDHEN and SYDVKM. This CDR3 is 12 amino acids long. The CDR3 sequence: CASSTGTTEYTF.

This chain joins TRBV29-1 and TRBJ1-2. Per the germline V gene, CDR1 is SQVTM and CDR2 is ANQGSEA. The CDR3 is 13 amino acids. CDR3: CSSSGGEVNGYTF.

The chain couples TRBV7-9 to TRBJ2-1. There are 13 residues in the CDR3. The V gene's germline CDR1 is SEHNR and CDR2 FQNEAQ (reference sequence). CDR3 region: CASSLSLSNEQFF.

This chain links TRBV29-1 with TRBJ2-7; the D call from TCRdb, TRBD2, cannot be confirmed without DNA. From germline, CDR1 is SQVTM and CDR2 ANQGSEA. The CDR3 extends over 14 amino acids. The chain's CDR3 is CNATGTSGSYEQYF.

The chain employs TRBV11-3 and TRBJ2-1; TCRdb's D call of TRBD1 is untestable without DNA. The V gene's germline CDR1 is SGHNT and CDR2 YENEEA. The CDR3 totals 16 residues. The CDR3 here is CASRPLERGTWDEQFF.

The chain couples TRBV20-1 to TRBJ2-3; the D gene TCRdb calls, TRBD2, cannot be checked with no DNA. CDR1 is DFQATT, CDR2 SNEGSKA, per germline (reference sequence). The CDR3 is made up of 15 amino acids. The CDR3 loop is CSATTGTSGKDTQYF.

The J gene is TRBJ2-2, the V gene TRBV7-2; TCRdb indicates TRBD1, and absent DNA this call remains unverified. CDR3 length equals 16 residues. The germline V gene encodes CDR1 SGHTA and CDR2 FQGNSA. CDR3 protein: CASSLEWDQNTGELFF.

The V gene is TRBV30, the J gene TRBJ2-3; TCRdb's assignment of TRBD1 cannot be checked, as there is no DNA. Per the germline V gene, CDR1 is GTSNPN and CDR2 is SVGIG (reference sequence). This CDR3 is built from 15 residues. This CDR3 is CAWEPLGGAADTQYF.

The V call is TRBV5-1, the J call TRBJ2-1. This CDR3 spans 13 amino acids. The germline CDR1 and CDR2 sequences are SGHRS and YFSETQ. The CDR3 sequence: CASSEEGYNEQFF.

CDR3 region: CASSALTGPYARFYEQYF. V is TRBV27 and J is TRBJ2-7; the TCRdb call, TRBD1, lacks DNA for checking. This CDR3 region has 18 residues. Germline V gives CDR1 MNHEY, CDR2 SMNVEV (reference sequence).

J is TRBJ1-2 and V is TRBV28; the TCRdb D gene call, TRBD1, has no DNA to confirm it. Germline assignment: CDR1 MDHEN and CDR2 SYDVKM. This CDR3 region has 14 residues. CDR3 region: CASSPPQGSYGYTF.